These 29 T cell receptor beta chains were sequenced from one sample in a study of shared clonotypes between healthy human individuals. Using immunoSEQ multiplex PCR, the repertoire was profiled, and TCRdb retains in-frame clones only, with some absent. The sample records some 2 million clones, 85% to 95% being singletons. The specimen sequenced was naive CD4+ T cells sorted from blood. The subset denotes: CD45RA+ positively selected. The receptor source for this set is a young man in good health.

J is TRBJ2-7 and V is TRBV5-1; D may be TRBD2 (6 bases). The V gene's germline CDR1 is SGHRS and CDR2 YFSETQ. The length of the CDR3 is 13 residues. The V and J ends lost 1 base and 2 bases respectively, with 7 bases between them. In DNA, the CDR3 is TGCGCCAGCAGCTTGCAGCGGGCCTACGAGCAGTACTTC. Its translation: CASSLQRAYEQYF.

The chain combines TRBV7-8 with TRBJ2-3; 10 bases align to TRBD2. CDR3 length equals 16 residues. Trimming took 1 base from V and 4 from J; bases not matched to a gene: 5. The V gene's germline CDR1 is SGHVS and CDR2 FQNEAQ. For the CDR3, the DNA is TGTGCCAGCAGCTTAGGCCTAGCGGGAGCTGCAGATACGCAGTATTTT. This encodes CASSLGLAGAADTQYF.

The chain links TRBV10-3 to TRBJ1-2, with 7 bases lining up with TRBD1. Germline loops: CDR1 ENHRY, CDR2 SYGVKD. There are 14 residues in the CDR3. J lost 5 bases, V lost 2 bases, and 5 bases had no gene match. This CDR3 reads CAISEPTGRYGYTF. The DNA of the CDR3 is TGTGCCATCAGTGAGCCGACAGGGCGGTATGGCTACACCTTC.

The J gene is TRBJ2-1, the V gene TRBV9, with 7 bases aligning to TRBD1. This CDR3 has 17 amino acids. The ends lost 4 bases at V and 0 bases at J; junction bases unmatched: 10. The germline gives CDR1 SGDLS, CDR2 YYNGEE. The CDR3 DNA reads as TGTGCCAGCAGCTCCCGACAGGGAAAAAGCTCCTACAATGAGCAGTTCTTC. Translating it yields CASSSRQGKSSYNEQFF.

The gene calls are TRBV7-5 and TRBJ2-1. TRBV7-5 is a pseudogene locus. The CDR3 is made up of 13 amino acids. As DNA, the CDR3 is TGTGCCAGAAGCTTAGGCGTGGGCAATGAGCAGTTCTTC. Residues: CARSLGVGNEQFF.

This clone was seen a single time. The chain couples TRBV19 to TRBJ1-3; a possible D gene is TRBD1 (6 bases). Trimming stripped 7 bases from V and 0 bases from J, with 16 bases between. The CDR3 sequence is 16 residues long. Per the germline V gene, CDR1 is LNHDA and CDR2 is SQIVND (reference sequence). In DNA form, the CDR3 reads TGTGCCAGTACCTCAGGTGGGGGCAACTCTGGAAACACCATATATTTT. The encoded protein is CASTSGGGNSGNTIYF. Together with reference TRBV19 and TRBJ1-3, the CDR3 gives the full variable domain: DGGITQSPKYLFRKEGQNVTLSCEQNLNHDAMYWYRQDPGQGLRLIYYSQIVNDFQKGDIAEGYSVSREKKESFPLTVTSAQKNPTAFYLCASTSGGGNSGNTIYFGEGSWLTVV.

A remark on this clone: Different DNA sequences within this sample yield the same CDR3. The chain couples TRBV7-2 to TRBJ1-5; 10 bases agree with TRBD1. The V gene's germline CDR1 is SGHTA and CDR2 FQGNSA. J lost 6 bases, V lost 1 base, and 6 bases had no gene match. This CDR3 has 16 residues. For the CDR3, the DNA is TGTGCCAGCAGCTTAGTTTCGACAGGGGGCGGTCAGCCCCAGCATTTT. It yields the protein CASSLVSTGGGQPQHF.

The chain is built from TRBV7-9 and TRBJ2-1, with 8 bases aligning to TRBD2. The trim removed 3 bases at V and 3 bases at J, leaving 4 bases unmatched. This CDR3 has 15 amino acids. The germline V gene encodes CDR1 SEHNR and CDR2 FQNEAQ (reference sequence). The CDR3 DNA is TGTGCCAGCAGCTTGAGCGGGGGAGGCTACAATGAGCAGTTCTTC. Its translation: CASSLSGGGYNEQFF.

The J gene is TRBJ1-1, the V gene TRBV6-6; D gene uncertain. The V gene lost 2 bases and the J gene lost 5 bases, with 6 bases spanning the gap. The CDR3 spans 12 residues. CDR1 and CDR2 from the germline V gene are MNHNY and SVGAGI (reference sequence). The CDR3 region has the DNA TGTGCCAGCAGTTACATAGGGACTGAAGCTTTCTTT. It specifies CASSYIGTEAFF.

V is TRBV19 and J is TRBJ2-5; 7 positions match TRBD2. V dropped 3 bases and J dropped 9; count of bases not matched to a gene: 4. Germline lookup yields CDR1 LNHDA and CDR2 SQIVND (reference sequence). The CDR3 spans 12 residues. CDR3 residues: CASSISAGAQYF. The CDR3 nucleotides read TGTGCCAGTAGTATTTCGGCGGGGGCCCAGTACTTC. The full variable domain, in which reference TRBV19 and TRBJ2-5 provide the parts outside the CDR3, is DGGITQSPKYLFRKEGQNVTLSCEQNLNHDAMYWYRQDPGQGLRLIYYSQIVNDFQKGDIAEGYSVSREKKESFPLTVTSAQKNPTAFYLCASSISAGAQYFGPGTRLLVL.

The rearrangement uses TRBV2 and TRBJ1-2; 9 nucleotides line up with TRBD1. Germline CDR1 is SNHLY and CDR2 is FYNNEI. This CDR3 region has 14 residues. With V trimmed by 8 bases and J by 6 bases, 10 bases remained unmatched. The CDR3 nucleotides read TGTGCCAGCTCGGGGACAGGGTTAGCGGATGGCTACACCTTC. Residues: CASSGTGLADGYTF. The full variable domain, rest sourced from reference TRBV2 and TRBJ1-2, is EPEVTQTPSHQVTQMGQEVILRCVPISNHLYFYWYRQILGQKVEFLVSFYNNEISEKSEIFDDQFSVERPDGSNFTLKIRSTKLEDSAMYFCASSGTGLADGYTFGSGTRLTVV.

V gene TRBV11-2 combines with J gene TRBJ1-2; D is undetermined. This CDR3 has 14 amino acids. The germline V and J ends were trimmed by 4 bases and 4 bases, with 13 bases remaining between them. Germline CDR1 SGHAT, CDR2 FQNNGV. The CDR3 coding sequence is TGTGCCAGCAGCTCACCAAGGAGTTCCTATGGCTACACCTTC. It yields the protein CASSSPRSSYGYTF.

The chain has TRBV5-1 and TRBJ2-7; TRBD1 agrees at 8 bases. J was trimmed by 0 bases and V by 3 bases; bases with no gene match: 8. This CDR3 is built from 16 residues. Germline loops: CDR1 SGHRS, CDR2 YFSETQ. The CDR3 loop is CASSSGQGGPSYEQYF. The CDR3 DNA reads TGCGCCAGCAGCTCCGGACAGGGCGGACCCTCCTACGAGCAGTACTTC.

The rearrangement links TRBV6-5 to TRBJ1-2; D is uncertain. The CDR3 runs 14 residues. Trimming shortened V by 6 bases and J by 0 bases, and 11 bases separated the two germline ends. CDR1 is MNHEY and CDR2 is SVGAGI in the germline V gene. The CDR3 loop reads CASRQDLPNYGYTF. The CDR3 bases are TGTGCCAGCAGGCAGGACCTTCCTAACTATGGCTACACCTTC.

This rearrangement joins TRBV7-8 to TRBJ2-1; weak D call: TRBD2 (6 bases). CDR1 and CDR2 from the germline V gene are SGHVS and FQNEAQ. V lost 0 bases to trimming and J lost 7 bases, with 13 bases between them. This CDR3 comprises 15 residues. In DNA, the CDR3 is TGTGCCAGCAGCTTAGCCGGCGGGATCGGAAATGAGCAGTTCTTC. It encodes CASSLAGGIGNEQFF.

The rearrangement links TRBV6-5 to TRBJ2-7; 15 positions agree with TRBD2. J was trimmed by 7 bases and V by 6 bases; bases with no gene match: 4. The CDR3 extends over 14 amino acids. Germline V CDR1 and CDR2: MNHEY, SVGAGI. CDR3 nucleotide sequence: TGTGCCAGCAGACCGGGACTAGCGGGAGGTGAGCAGTACTTC. As protein: CASRPGLAGGEQYF.

The chain has TRBV5-8 and TRBJ2-2, with D unclear. Trimming took off 0 bases at V and 6 bases at J, with 12 bases between the two ends. The CDR3 covers 15 residues. The germline gives CDR1 SGHTS, CDR2 YDEGEE. The CDR3 DNA is TGTGCCAGCAGCTTGGACTTAGGGCAAGCCGGGGAGCTGTTTTTT. It yields the protein CASSLDLGQAGELFF.

This chain connects TRBV6-6 to TRBJ1-1; 9 positions match TRBD1. Germline lookup yields CDR1 MNHNY and CDR2 SVGAGI (reference sequence). The V and J ends lost 5 bases and 0 bases, in that order; junction bases with no gene match: 7. This CDR3 spans 16 amino acids. The CDR3 nucleotides are TGTGCCAGCAGTAGTCCCGGGACAGGGTTGAACACTGAAGCTTTCTTT. This encodes CASSSPGTGLNTEAFF.

The chain employs TRBV2 and TRBJ2-1; the D is unclear. The V and J ends lost 1 base and 7 bases respectively, with 14 bases between them. Germline V gene data show CDR1 as SNHLY and CDR2 as FYNNEI. This CDR3 has 15 residues. CDR3: CASSEEGVAGNEQFF. CDR3 coding DNA: TGTGCCAGCAGTGAAGAAGGAGTTGCCGGGAATGAGCAGTTCTTC.

This clone has just one count. V gene TRBV28 combines with J gene TRBJ2-5; 7 nucleotides line up with TRBD1. The CDR3 consists of 13 residues. Germline V gives CDR1 MDHEN, CDR2 SYDVKM. V trimming: 6 bases; J trimming: 7 bases; junction bases outside the gene matches: 8. CDR3 protein: CASSMTGPRTQYF. The DNA of the CDR3 is TGTGCCAGCAGCATGACAGGGCCCAGGACCCAGTACTTC.

Comment on this clone: An end of the junction does not agree with germline; a read error may underlie this. Here the CDR3 reads CASSQDGGGTQYF. Here the CDR3 DNA reads TGTGCTAGCAGCCAGGACGGGGGAGGGACCCAGTACTTC. The chain couples TRBV7-7 to TRBJ2-5, with a tentative D call TRBD2 (6 bases). CDR1 and CDR2 from the germline V gene are SSHAT and FNYEAQ (reference sequence). The CDR3 is 13 residues long. Supplemented by reference TRBV7-7 and TRBJ2-5, the full variable domain reads GAGVSQSPRYKVTKRGQDVTLRCDPISSHATLYWYQQALGQGPEFLTYFNYEAQPDKSGLPSDRFSAERPEGSISTLTIQRTEQRDSAMYRCASSQDGGGTQYFGPGTRLLVL.

The gene calls are TRBV5-4 and TRBJ2-7; 7 nucleotides match TRBD2. CDR1 SGHNT and CDR2 YYREEE come from the germline V gene (reference sequence). J was trimmed by 2 bases and V by 6 bases; bases with no gene match: 5. This CDR3 spans 13 amino acids. CDR3 region: CASNQGGTYEQYF. The CDR3 DNA reads as TGTGCCAGCAATCAGGGAGGGACCTACGAGCAGTACTTC.

This sequence joins TRBV4-3 and TRBJ2-1; 12 bases agree with TRBD1. J was trimmed by 5 bases and V by 0 bases; bases with no gene match: 5. The CDR3 has 17 amino acids. Germline loops: CDR1 LGHNA, CDR2 YSLEER. The CDR3 sequence is CASSQEYGTGGNNEQFF. Here the CDR3 DNA reads TGCGCCAGCAGCCAAGAATACGGGACAGGGGGCAACAATGAGCAGTTCTTC.

J is TRBJ1-1 and V is TRBV6-5, with D possibly matching TRBD1 (6 bases). V lost 5 bases to trimming and J lost 6 bases, with 13 bases between them. Germline values: CDR1 MNHEY, CDR2 SVGAGI. The CDR3 is made up of 13 amino acids. CDR3: CASSPGARPEAFF. CDR3 bases: TGTGCCAGCAGTCCAGGGGCTCGACCTGAAGCTTTCTTT.

As to this clone: This may be a read error, as it is one base from a much larger clone. The sample carries other DNA sequences with the same CDR3. V is TRBV18 and J is TRBJ1-1, with TRBD1 identical over 8 bases. The CDR3 is made up of 14 amino acids. Trimming took 4 bases from V and 1 from J; bases not matched to a gene: 2. Germline V gives CDR1 KGHSH, CDR2 LQKENI. DNA of the CDR3: TGTGCCAGCTCACTGGGACAGGAGAACACTGAAGCTTTCTTT. Its protein is CASSLGQENTEAFF.

Here the CDR3 DNA reads TGTGCCAGCAGTGTAGTGAACTATGGCTACACCTTC. This encodes CASSVVNYGYTF. The chain links TRBV6-1 to TRBJ1-2; D gene uncertain. Trimming pared 4 bases from V and 2 bases from J, leaving 5 bases between. The CDR3 length is 12 residues. Germline V gene data show CDR1 as MNHNS and CDR2 as SASEGT.

The rearrangement links TRBV2 to TRBJ2-1; 7 nucleotides match TRBD2. The V segment lost 4 bases and the J segment 15 bases; nucleotides outside the gene matches: 12. Germline V lookup: CDR1 SNHLY, CDR2 FYNNEI. The CDR3 covers 13 residues. The CDR3 loop is CASSGGPGGGRFF. The CDR3, as DNA: TGTGCCAGCAGTGGCGGGCCGGGAGGCGGGCGGTTCTTC.

Concerning this clone: A read error may be the cause here, since a much bigger clone is one base away. The genes are TRBV20-1 and TRBJ2-5; TRBD2 might be the D (5 bases). CDR3 length: 11 amino acids. Germline lookup yields CDR1 DFQATT and CDR2 SNEGSKA (reference sequence). CDR3 DNA sequence: TGCAGTGCTAGAGATAGGGAGACCCAGCACTTC. Amino acid sequence: CSARDRETQHF.

This chain joins TRBV19 and TRBJ2-1; D may correspond to TRBD1 or TRBD2 (6 bases each). The CDR3 has 19 residues. Germline V CDR1 and CDR2: LNHDA, SQIVND (reference sequence). Deletions cut 6 bases from V and 3 bases from J, with 27 bases between. As DNA, the CDR3 is TGTGCCAGTAGGGGAAGGGGGTTAGCGGACCCGTCCTACTACAATGAGCAGTTCTTC. It encodes CASRGRGLADPSYYNEQFF.